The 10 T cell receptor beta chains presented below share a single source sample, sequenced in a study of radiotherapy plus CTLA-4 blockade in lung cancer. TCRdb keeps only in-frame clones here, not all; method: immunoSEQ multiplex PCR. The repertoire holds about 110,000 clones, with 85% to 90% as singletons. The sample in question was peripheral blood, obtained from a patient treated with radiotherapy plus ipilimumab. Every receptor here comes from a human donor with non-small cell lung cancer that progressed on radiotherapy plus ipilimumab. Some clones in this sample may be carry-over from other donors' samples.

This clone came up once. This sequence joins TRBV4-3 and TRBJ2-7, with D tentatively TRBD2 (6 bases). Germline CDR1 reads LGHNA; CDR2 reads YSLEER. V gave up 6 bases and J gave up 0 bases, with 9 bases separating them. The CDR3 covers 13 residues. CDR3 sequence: CASSPGLSYEQYF. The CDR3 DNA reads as TGCGCCAGCAGTCCGGGACTCTCCTACGAGCAGTACTTC.

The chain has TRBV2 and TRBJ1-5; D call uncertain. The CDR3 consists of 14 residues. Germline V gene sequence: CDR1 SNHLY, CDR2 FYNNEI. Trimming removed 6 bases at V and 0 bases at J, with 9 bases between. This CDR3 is CASRNSYSNQPQHF. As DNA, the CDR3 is TGTGCCAGCAGGAACAGTTATAGCAATCAGCCCCAGCATTTT.

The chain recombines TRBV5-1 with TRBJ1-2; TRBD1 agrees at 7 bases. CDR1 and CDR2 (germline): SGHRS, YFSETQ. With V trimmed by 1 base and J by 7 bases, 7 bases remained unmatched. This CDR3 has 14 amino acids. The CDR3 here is CASSLLQGESGYTF. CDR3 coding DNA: TGCGCCAGCAGCTTGCTGCAGGGGGAGAGTGGCTACACCTTC.

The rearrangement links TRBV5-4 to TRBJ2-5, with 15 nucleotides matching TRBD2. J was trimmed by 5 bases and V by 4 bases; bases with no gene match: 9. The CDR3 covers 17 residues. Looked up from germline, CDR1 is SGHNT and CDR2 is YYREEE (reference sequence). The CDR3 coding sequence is TGTGCCAGCAGCAGGACTAGCGGGGGGGCGAGTGGTGAGACCCAGTACTTC. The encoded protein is CASSRTSGGASGETQYF.

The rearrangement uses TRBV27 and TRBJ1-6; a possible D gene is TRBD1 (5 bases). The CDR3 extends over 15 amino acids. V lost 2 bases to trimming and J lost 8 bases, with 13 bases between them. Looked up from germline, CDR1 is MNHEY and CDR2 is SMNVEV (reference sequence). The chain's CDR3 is CASSLIVGEDSPLHF. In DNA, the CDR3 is TGTGCCAGCAGTTTAATTGTAGGGGAGGATTCACCCCTCCACTTT.

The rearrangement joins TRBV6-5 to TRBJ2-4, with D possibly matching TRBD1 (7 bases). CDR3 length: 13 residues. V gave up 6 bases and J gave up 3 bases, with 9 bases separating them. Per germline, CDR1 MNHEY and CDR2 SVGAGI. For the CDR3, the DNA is TGTGCCAGCAGCAGGGGGGACAAAAACATTCAGTACTTC. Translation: CASSRGDKNIQYF.

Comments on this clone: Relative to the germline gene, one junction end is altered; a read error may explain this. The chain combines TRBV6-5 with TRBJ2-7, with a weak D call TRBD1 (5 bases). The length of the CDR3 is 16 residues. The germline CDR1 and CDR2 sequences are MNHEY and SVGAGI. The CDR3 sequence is CASSYSPGKGTYEQYF. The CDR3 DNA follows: TGTGCCAGCAGCTACTCGCCCGGTAAGGGGACCTACGAGCAGTACTTC.

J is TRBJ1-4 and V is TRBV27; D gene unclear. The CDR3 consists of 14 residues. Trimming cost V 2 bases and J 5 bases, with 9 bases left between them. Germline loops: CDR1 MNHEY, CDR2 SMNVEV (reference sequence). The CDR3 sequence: CASSLRVRNEKLFF. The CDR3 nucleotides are TGTGCCAGCAGTTTAAGGGTGCGGAATGAAAAACTGTTTTTT.

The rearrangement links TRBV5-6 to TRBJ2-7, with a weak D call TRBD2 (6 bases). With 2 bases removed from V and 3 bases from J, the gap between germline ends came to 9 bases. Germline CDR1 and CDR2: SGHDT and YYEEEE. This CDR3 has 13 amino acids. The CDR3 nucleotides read TGTGCCAGCAGCTTTGCGGGGAACTACGAGCAGTACTTC. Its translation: CASSFAGNYEQYF. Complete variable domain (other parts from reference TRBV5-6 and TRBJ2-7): DAGVTQSPTHLIKTRGQQVTLRCSPKSGHDTVSWYQQALGQGPQFIFQYYEEEERQRGNFPDRFSGHQFPNYSSELNVNALLLGDSALYLCASSFAGNYEQYFGPGTRLTVT.

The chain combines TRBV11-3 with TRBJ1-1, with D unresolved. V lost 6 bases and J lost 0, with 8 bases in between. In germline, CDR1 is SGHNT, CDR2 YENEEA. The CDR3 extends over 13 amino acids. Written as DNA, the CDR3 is TGTGCCAGCAGTTCGACACTGAACACTGAAGCTTTCTTT. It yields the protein CASSSTLNTEAFF.